This T cell receptor beta chain was identified during a study of cytomegalovirus exposure and HLA in healthy donors. This cohort consisted of healthy bone marrow donors. The ends were cut back, 1 base at V and 2 bases at J, with 10 bases in the middle. The CDR3 loop spans 15 amino acids. Germline assignment: CDR1 SGHDT and CDR2 YYEEEE. This PCR relied on a set of 60 Vbeta primers and 13 Jbeta primers. Assay used: immunoSEQ multiplex PCR; TCRdb lists only in-frame clones, some missing. Of roughly 170,000 clones listed, under 85% are singletons. This clone was detected once. The TCR comes from a woman aged 25 to 39 in good health and CMV-seronegative. Input material: PBMCs. The rearrangement joins TRBV5-6 to TRBJ1-5; tentatively, D is TRBD1 (6 bases). Here the CDR3 reads CASSLSGAGNQPQHF. Written as DNA, the CDR3 is TGTGCCAGCAGCTTGTCAGGGGCGGGCAATCAGCCCCAGCATTTT.